This is a list of T cell receptor beta chains from one sample in a study of cytomegalovirus exposure and HLA in healthy donors. Clones were sequenced by immunoSEQ multiplex PCR, and TCRdb holds only the in-frame ones, with some missing. Of around 300,000 clones listed, around 87% were seen once; the top ten hold approximately 1.1%. Sequenced: PBMCs. These receptors were taken from a woman in her thirties in good health and CMV-seropositive. Each CDR3 is given with its conserved first and last residue. The D gene is left open where the match is weak. The listing skips clone size in some rows; elsewhere it reads once, few, many or a size class.

D gene,V gene,clone size,J gene,CDR3 protein,CDR3 DNA
NA,TRBV2,NA,TRBJ2-7,CASSEGTGSTYEQYF,TGTGCCAGCAGTGAAGGCACCGGGAGCACCTACGAGCAGTACTTC
TRBD1,TRBV2,NA,TRBJ2-3,CASILGQGGTDTQYF,TGTGCCAGCATTCTCGGACAGGGGGGCACAGATACGCAGTATTTT
TRBD2,TRBV27,NA,TRBJ2-7,CASSLRGLAGGPYEQYF,TGTGCCAGCAGTTTAAGGGGACTAGCGGGAGGGCCGTACGAGCAGTACTTC
NA,TRBV10-1,NA,TRBJ1-2,CASSERVNYGYTF,TGCGCCAGCAGTGAAAGGGTGAACTATGGCTACACCTTC
TRBD1,TRBV7-9,NA,TRBJ1-6,CASSLALSGTGYNSPLHF,TGTGCCAGCAGCTTAGCATTATCCGGGACAGGGTATAATTCACCCCTCCACTTT
NA,TRBV29-1,NA,TRBJ2-7,CSVGPGAYEQYF,TGCAGCGTAGGTCCGGGGGCCTACGAGCAGTACTTC
NA,TRBV5-6,NA,TRBJ1-2,CASSYEAYGYTF,TGTGCCAGCAGCTACGAGGCCTATGGCTACACCTTC
TRBD1,TRBV27,NA,TRBJ1-5,CASSFPPRDRGNQPQHF,TGTGCCAGCAGTTTCCCCCCCCGGGACAGGGGGAATCAGCCCCAGCATTTT
NA,TRBV6-1,NA,TRBJ2-7,CASSAGVPYEQYF,TGTGCCAGCAGTGCGGGGGTCCCCTACGAGCAGTACTTC
TRBD1,TRBV29-1,NA,TRBJ2-2,CSVESQGATGELFF,TGCAGCGTTGAGAGCCAGGGGGCCACCGGGGAGCTGTTTTTT
TRBD2,TRBV30,NA,TRBJ2-7,CAWSVRSGGLLSYEQYF,TGTGCCTGGAGTGTACGTAGCGGGGGGTTACTCTCCTACGAGCAGTACTTC
NA,TRBV19,NA,TRBJ2-7,CASSIGGSFYEQYF,TGTGCCAGTAGTATCGGAGGGTCCTTCTACGAGCAGTACTTC
NA,TRBV6-1,NA,TRBJ2-3,CASSEQQGTSTDTQYF,TGTGCCAGCAGTGAACAACAGGGGACTAGCACAGATACGCAGTATTTT
TRBD2,TRBV7-2,NA,TRBJ2-3,CASSSPRISGGTTDTQYF,TGTGCCAGCAGCTCCCCAAGGATTAGCGGGGGGACCACAGATACGCAGTATTTT
TRBD1,TRBV9,NA,TRBJ2-2,CASSVADREYTGELFF,TGTGCCAGCAGCGTAGCGGACAGGGAGTACACCGGGGAGCTGTTTTTT
TRBD2,TRBV6-5,NA,TRBJ2-7,CASSYSYAGGRNEQYF,TGTGCCAGCAGTTACTCTTACGCGGGGGGCAGGAACGAGCAGTACTTC
NA,TRBV4-1,NA,TRBJ2-1,CASSSRTGAYNEQFF,TGCGCCAGCAGCTCCAGGACGGGGGCCTACAATGAGCAGTTCTTC
NA,TRBV4-2,few,TRBJ1-2,CASSQDRVTPSYGYTF,TGTGCCAGCAGCCAAGATCGGGTGACCCCGAGCTATGGCTACACCTTC
NA,TRBV27,NA,TRBJ2-7,CASSLSGGYEQYF,TGTGCCAGCAGTTTATCGGGTGGCTACGAGCAGTACTTC
TRBD2,TRBV2,NA,TRBJ2-7,CASSEPQTSGIPGGIFYEQYF,TGTGCCAGCAGTGAACCTCAGACTAGCGGGATACCAGGCGGTATTTTTTACGAGCAGTACTTC
NA,TRBV15,NA,TRBJ2-2,CATSRDPSALAELFF,TGTGCCACCAGCAGAGATCCCTCGGCCCTAGCGGAGCTGTTTTTT
TRBD1,TRBV5-1,few,TRBJ2-3,CASSLETGETDTQYF,TGCGCCAGCAGCTTGGAAACAGGGGAAACAGATACGCAGTATTTT
NA,TRBV10-3,once,TRBJ2-7,CAISEGQPVNEQYF,TGTGCCATCAGTGAGGGACAGCCCGTGAACGAGCAGTACTTC
TRBD2,TRBV4-2,once,TRBJ2-3,CASSQEITSGRSGTDTQYF,TGTGCCAGCAGCCAAGAGATCACTAGCGGGAGGTCGGGTACAGATACGCAGTATTTT
NA,TRBV29-1,NA,TRBJ2-1,CSGEPLNEQFF,TGCAGCGGGGAACCACTCAATGAGCAGTTCTTC
TRBD2,TRBV4-3,NA,TRBJ2-1,CASSQDPPGLAGGNEQFF,TGCGCCAGCAGCCAAGATCCCCCGGGACTAGCGGGAGGTAATGAGCAGTTCTTC
TRBD1,TRBV18,NA,TRBJ1-5,CASSPGTGGQPQHF,TGTGCCAGCTCACCAGGGACAGGTGGGCAGCCCCAGCATTTT
TRBD1,TRBV28,NA,TRBJ1-2,CASSPGTVPYGYTF,TGTGCCAGCAGTCCGGGGACAGTCCCCTATGGCTACACCTTC
NA,TRBV30,NA,TRBJ1-4,CASTPGTNEKLFF,TGTGCCAGCACTCCTGGGACTAATGAAAAACTGTTTTTT
TRBD1,TRBV6-1,NA,TRBJ2-3,CASSEIDRVDTQYF,TGTGCCAGCAGTGAGATTGACAGGGTTGATACGCAGTATTTT
NA,TRBV5-1,NA,TRBJ2-3,CASSHTLDTQYF,TGCGCCAGCAGCCATACTTTAGATACGCAGTATTTT
TRBD1,TRBV6-5,NA,TRBJ1-6,CASSEDRGRSPLHF,TGTGCCAGCAGTGAGGACAGGGGAAGGTCACCCCTCCACTTT
NA,TRBV5-1,NA,TRBJ2-5,CASSLGPGQYQETQYF,TGCGCCAGCAGCTTGGGGCCAGGCCAGTACCAAGAGACCCAGTACTTC
NA,TRBV9,NA,TRBJ1-3,CASSVDREGNTIYF,TGTGCCAGCAGCGTAGACAGGGAAGGAAACACCATATATTTT
TRBD2,TRBV6-1,once,TRBJ2-7,CASSPSGGYEQYF,TGTGCCAGCAGCCCTAGCGGGGGCTACGAGCAGTACTTC
NA,TRBV2,NA,TRBJ1-4,CASRRQVRQEKLFF,TGTGCCAGCAGAAGACAGGTGCGGCAGGAAAAACTGTTTTTT
TRBD1,TRBV5-4,NA,TRBJ2-1,CASSQGGPGYNEQFF,TGTGCCAGCAGTCAAGGGGGCCCCGGTTACAATGAGCAGTTCTTC
NA,TRBV30,NA,TRBJ1-2,CAWSAQGGISNGYTF,TGTGCCTGGAGTGCCCAAGGAGGGATCTCCAATGGCTACACCTTC
NA,TRBV28,NA,TRBJ1-3,CASSSRASGNTIYF,TGTGCCAGCAGTTCCAGGGCTTCTGGAAACACCATATATTTT
NA,TRBV4-3,NA,TRBJ2-3,CASSQDPGHSTDTQYF,TGCGCCAGCAGCCAAGATCCTGGCCACAGCACAGATACGCAGTATTTT
TRBD1,TRBV6-5,NA,TRBJ1-4,CASSTGVNEKLFF,TGTGCCAGCAGTACAGGGGTTAATGAAAAACTGTTTTTT
NA,TRBV18,NA,TRBJ2-2,CASSSRKQGELFF,TGTGCCAGCTCGAGTAGGAAACAGGGGGAGCTGTTTTTT
TRBD1,TRBV5-1,NA,TRBJ2-5,CASSGGQNQETQYF,TGCGCCAGCAGCGGGGGACAGAACCAAGAGACCCAGTACTTC
TRBD2,TRBV15,many,TRBJ2-5,CATSRDRGTSKETQYF,TGTGCCACCAGCAGAGATCGGGGGACTAGCAAAGAGACCCAGTACTTC
TRBD1,TRBV6-6,NA,TRBJ1-6,CASSYSRDSLSPLHF,TGTGCCAGCAGTTACTCGAGGGACAGCCTTTCACCCCTCCACTTT
TRBD2,TRBV7-9,NA,TRBJ2-1,CASSPRLAGGPSSYNEQFF,TGTGCCAGCAGCCCGCGACTAGCGGGAGGCCCGAGCTCCTACAATGAGCAGTTCTTC
TRBD1,TRBV11-2,once,TRBJ2-7,CASSLDRRGGTGYSYEQYF,TGTGCCAGCAGCTTAGACCGACGGGGCGGGACAGGGTACTCCTACGAGCAGTACTTC
NA,TRBV7-2,NA,TRBJ2-3,CASSLSRDTQYF,TGTGCCAGCAGCCTCAGTCGGGATACGCAGTATTTT
NA,TRBV5-1,NA,TRBJ2-3,CASSSARDNLADTQYF,TGCGCCAGCAGCTCGGCTAGGGACAACCTGGCCGATACGCAGTATTTT
NA,TRBV30,NA,TRBJ2-2,CAWSVLGLSDTGELFF,TGTGCCTGGAGTGTACTGGGGTTGTCGGACACCGGGGAGCTGTTTTTT
TRBD2,TRBV28,NA,TRBJ2-3,CAITSEGGGTDTQYF,TGTGCCATAACGTCGGAGGGCGGGGGGACAGATACGCAGTATTTT
NA,TRBV28,NA,TRBJ1-6,CAIDNVDRRYNSPLHF,TGTGCCATCGACAACGTTGACAGGCGCTATAATTCACCCCTCCACTTT
NA,TRBV6-5,NA,TRBJ1-4,CASSYGTPDEKLFF,TGTGCCAGCAGTTACGGGACCCCCGATGAAAAACTGTTTTTT
TRBD1,TRBV11-2,NA,TRBJ2-2,CASRLIRDRGTNTGELFF,TGTGCCAGCAGGTTAATCCGGGACAGGGGGACTAACACCGGGGAGCTGTTTTTT
NA,TRBV7-3,NA,TRBJ2-1,CASSLPGTYNEQFF,TGTGCCAGCAGCTTACCCGGGACCTACAATGAGCAGTTCTTC
TRBD2,TRBV7-8,NA,TRBJ2-3,CASSSPSGRKTDTQYF,TGTGCCAGCAGCTCCCCTAGCGGGAGGAAGACAGATACGCAGTATTTT
NA,TRBV25-1,NA,TRBJ1-4,CASSQPPNEKLFF,TGTGCCAGCAGCCAGCCTCCTAATGAAAAACTGTTTTTT
TRBD2,TRBV30,NA,TRBJ2-7,CAWGTSGFAEQYF,TGTGCCTGGGGGACTAGCGGCTTCGCCGAGCAGTACTTC